One sample yielded the 7 T cell receptor beta chains listed below, sequenced in a study of blood T cell repertoires in COVID-19 (dated by TCRdb to 2020 to 2021). Receptor libraries were prepared by the immunoSEQ multiplex PCR assay. The table comes from immuneACCESS by way of TCRdb, which keeps in-frame sequences with V and J called. Part of the clones is missing from these tables; in studies checked, under half for an unresolved V gene and the rest for unknown reasons. This sample lists about 170,000 clones; about 85% were detected once. The leading ten clones occupy roughly 8.1% of the sample. The sample consisted of peripheral blood. The receptors here all came from a woman older than 75 with COVID-19, enrolled during active disease.

Concerning this clone: This may arise from a read error, as a much more abundant clone is one base away. The sample carries other DNA sequences with the same CDR3. This chain uses TRBV6-5 with TRBJ1-1; TRBD1 matches at 8 bases. This CDR3 is built from 14 residues. V lost 5 bases and J lost 1; bases outside the gene matches: 3. The V gene's germline CDR1 is MNHEY and CDR2 SVGAGI. This CDR3 reads CASSRTGRNTEAFF. DNA for the CDR3: TGTGCCAGCAGTCGGACAGGGAGGAACACTGAAGCTTTCTTT.

The chain employs TRBV18 and TRBJ2-7; no clear D gene. The CDR3 runs 13 residues. Trimming took 0 bases from V and 6 from J, leaving 9 bases between them. CDR1 KGHSH and CDR2 LQKENI come from the germline V gene. The CDR3: CASSPPSGGEQYF. CDR3 sequence (DNA): TGTGCCAGCTCACCACCGTCAGGTGGCGAGCAGTACTTC.

This clone has more than one count but fewer than ten. The rearrangement joins TRBV5-1 to TRBJ2-3; 9 nucleotides agree with TRBD1. Per the germline V gene, CDR1 is SGHRS and CDR2 is YFSETQ. Trimming took 4 bases from V and 4 from J; bases not matched to a gene: 7. This CDR3 comprises 15 residues. The CDR3: CASSRAGQGPDTQYF. For the CDR3, the DNA is TGCGCCAGCAGCCGGGCGGGACAGGGACCAGATACGCAGTATTTT.

J is TRBJ1-5 and V is TRBV12-3 or TRBV12-4; D call uncertain. This CDR3 is 12 amino acids long. The V gene lost 5 bases and the J gene lost 5 bases, with 7 bases spanning the gap. The CDR3 DNA reads as TGTGCCAGCAGTAGACTTGATCAGCCCCAGCATTTT. Amino acid sequence: CASSRLDQPQHF.

This sequence joins TRBV6-2 or TRBV6-3 and TRBJ2-1; 7 bases align to TRBD2. After removal of 1 base from V and 8 bases from J, the junction contained 11 bases not matched to a gene. Germline CDR1 reads MNHEY; CDR2 reads SVGEGT. CDR3 length: 16 residues. This CDR3 reads CASSYFPTTSVDEQFF. CDR3 coding DNA: TGTGCCAGCAGTTACTTCCCGACAACTAGCGTCGATGAGCAGTTCTTC.

The chain is built from TRBV28 and TRBJ1-4; a possible D gene is TRBD1 (5 bases). With 4 bases removed from V and 13 bases from J, the gap between germline ends came to 13 bases. This CDR3 has 12 amino acids. CDR1 is MDHEN, CDR2 SYDVKM, per germline. The CDR3: CASSSTAQGLFF. DNA for the CDR3: TGTGCCAGCAGTTCCACTGCTCAGGGACTGTTTTTT.

V is TRBV28 and J is TRBJ1-6, with TRBD1 matching over 7 bases. The germline V gene has CDR1 MDHEN and CDR2 SYDVKM. The J segment lost 8 bases and the V segment lost 6 bases, leaving 10 bases of the junction unmatched. The CDR3 totals 15 residues. CDR3 in amino acids: CASSWTGSTYSPLHF. The CDR3 nucleotides read TGTGCCAGCAGCTGGACAGGTTCCACCTATTCACCCCTCCACTTT.